Listed below are T cell receptor beta chains from one sample, sequenced in a study of memory CD4+ T cells and cytomegalovirus serostatus. TCRdb's copy holds only in-frame clones and misses some; the assay was immunoSEQ multiplex PCR. The sample records 55,000 to 80,000 clones, about three quarters being singletons. Sample: memory CD4+ T cells from blood. The receptors stem from an adult in good health and CMV-seropositive. The CDR3 runs from the conserved cysteine through the conserved F or W. D genes are given only for firm matches. Part of the rows lack a size; the others show once, few, many or a class for expanded clones.

cdr3_aa,cdr3_nt,d_call,j_call,v_call,clone_size
CASTTLGGNQPQHF,TGTGCCAGCACTACCCTCGGGGGGAATCAGCCCCAGCATTTT,-,TRBJ1-5,TRBV28,-
CASSMGQGANVLTF,TGTGCCAGTAGTATGGGTCAGGGGGCCAACGTCCTGACTTTC,-,TRBJ2-6,TRBV19,-
CASSQAGTGDYQETQYF,TGTGCCAGCAGCCAAGCCGGGACAGGCGATTATCAAGAGACCCAGTACTTC,TRBD1,TRBJ2-5,TRBV4-2,-
CASSAAGREETQYF,TGTGCCAGCAGCGCAGCGGGGAGAGAAGAGACCCAGTACTTC,TRBD2,TRBJ2-5,TRBV5-4,-
CASSLGTGYGYTF,TGTGCCAGCAGCTTAGGGACAGGGTATGGCTACACCTTC,TRBD1,TRBJ1-2,TRBV13,-
CASSQPRASSSYNEQFF,TGCGCCAGCAGCCAACCCCGGGCCTCCAGCTCCTACAATGAGCAGTTCTTC,-,TRBJ2-1,TRBV4-1,-
CASSGASGEGYEQYF,TGTGCCAGCAGCGGTGCTAGCGGGGAAGGCTACGAGCAGTACTTC,TRBD2,TRBJ2-7,TRBV28,-
CATSRDPGNGYEQYF,TGTGCCACCAGCAGAGACCCCGGAAACGGCTACGAGCAGTACTTC,-,TRBJ2-7,TRBV15,-
CASRDTALEAFF,TGTGCCAGCAGGGACACCGCCCTTGAAGCTTTCTTT,-,TRBJ1-1,TRBV28,-
CASSLRLAGKSEQYF,TGTGCCAGCAGCCTAAGACTAGCGGGAAAATCCGAGCAGTACTTC,TRBD2,TRBJ2-7,TRBV7-8,-
CASSLGGLASTDTQYF,TGTGCCAGCAGCTTAGGGGGACTAGCGAGCACAGATACGCAGTATTTT,TRBD2,TRBJ2-3,TRBV7-2,-
CASSPGQGVDEQYF,TGTGCCAGCAGCCCCGGACAGGGTGTCGACGAGCAGTACTTC,TRBD1,TRBJ2-7,TRBV7-9,few
CASSVGLAIIYEQYF,TGTGCCAGCAGTGTGGGACTAGCGATAATCTACGAGCAGTACTTC,TRBD2,TRBJ2-7,TRBV6-4,-
CSATGLWRTDTQYF,TGCAGCGCCACAGGGCTTTGGCGCACAGATACGCAGTATTTT,-,TRBJ2-3,TRBV29-1,few
CAISDLDAGGQPQHF,TGTGCCATCAGTGATTTGGATGCAGGGGGTCAGCCCCAGCATTTT,TRBD1,TRBJ1-5,TRBV10-3,-
CATETSGGSGANVLTF,TGTGCCACCGAGACTAGCGGGGGATCTGGGGCCAACGTCCTGACTTTC,TRBD2,TRBJ2-6,TRBV25-1,-
CASSSPTGLGEQYF,TGTGCCAGCAGCTCTCCTACAGGGTTGGGCGAGCAGTACTTC,-,TRBJ2-7,TRBV5-5,few
CAWAIGGLGGYTF,TGTGCCTGGGCCATCGGGGGGTTGGGTGGCTACACCTTC,-,TRBJ1-2,TRBV30,-
CASSSYPGQGSDTQYF,TGTGCCAGCAGCTCCTACCCGGGACAGGGCTCAGATACGCAGTATTTT,TRBD1,TRBJ2-3,TRBV13,-
CASSTGTLNTEAFF,TGTGCCAGCAGCACAGGGACATTGAACACTGAAGCTTTCTTT,-,TRBJ1-1,TRBV7-9,few
CASSVDWTGAEKLFF,TGTGCCAGCAGCGTAGATTGGACAGGGGCTGAAAAACTGTTTTTT,TRBD1,TRBJ1-4,TRBV9,-
CASREGTSDAGELFF,TGTGCCAGCCGTGAGGGGACTAGCGACGCCGGGGAGCTGTTTTTT,TRBD2,TRBJ2-2,TRBV6-4,-
CASSLNSEFGNIQYF,TGTGCCAGCAGTCTTAATAGTGAGTTCGGAAACATTCAGTACTTC,-,TRBJ2-4,TRBV2,-
CASRPPNTGELFF,TGTGCCAGCAGACCACCGAACACCGGGGAGCTGTTTTTT,-,TRBJ2-2,TRBV6-5,-
CAISEVTMNTEAFF,TGTGCCATCAGTGAAGTCACCATGAACACTGAAGCTTTCTTT,-,TRBJ1-1,TRBV10-3,-
CASSYPTAATNEKLFF,TGTGCCAGCAGTTACCCGACAGCTGCAACTAATGAAAAACTGTTTTTT,-,TRBJ1-4,TRBV6-6,-
CASSFEINEKLFF,TGTGCCAGCAGCTTTGAAATTAATGAAAAACTGTTTTTT,-,TRBJ1-4,TRBV7-9,-
CASSIDSGDTEAFF,TGTGCCAGCAGCATAGATTCTGGGGACACTGAAGCTTTCTTT,-,TRBJ1-1,TRBV7-9,-
CASSQNTDTQYF,TGTGCCAGCAGCCAGAACACAGATACGCAGTATTTT,-,TRBJ2-3,TRBV27,-
CASSDSQGGGLAFF,TGTGCCAGCAGTGACTCTCAGGGTGGGGGGCTGGCTTTCTTT,-,TRBJ1-1,TRBV6-4,-